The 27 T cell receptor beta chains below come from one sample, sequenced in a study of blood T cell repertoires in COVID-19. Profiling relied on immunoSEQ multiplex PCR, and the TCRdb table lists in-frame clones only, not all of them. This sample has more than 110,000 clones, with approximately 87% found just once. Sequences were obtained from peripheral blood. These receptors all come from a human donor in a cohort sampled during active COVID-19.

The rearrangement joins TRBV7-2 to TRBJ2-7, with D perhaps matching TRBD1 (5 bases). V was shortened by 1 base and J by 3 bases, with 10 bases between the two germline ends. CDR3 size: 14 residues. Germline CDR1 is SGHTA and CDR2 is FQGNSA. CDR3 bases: TGTGCCAGCAGCTTAGGGGGCCAGGGCTACGAGCAGTACTTC. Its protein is CASSLGGQGYEQYF.

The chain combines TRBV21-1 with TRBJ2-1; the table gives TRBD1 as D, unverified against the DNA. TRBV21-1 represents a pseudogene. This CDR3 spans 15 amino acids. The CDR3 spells CASSMGACSYNEQFF. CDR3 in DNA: TGTGCCAGCAGTATGGGGGCCTGCTCCTACAATGAGCAGTTCTTC.

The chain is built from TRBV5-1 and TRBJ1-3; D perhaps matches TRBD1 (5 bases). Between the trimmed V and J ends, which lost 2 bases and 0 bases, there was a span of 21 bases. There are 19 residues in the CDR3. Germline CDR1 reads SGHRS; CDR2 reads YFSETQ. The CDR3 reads CASSLLPNQDTSSGNTIYF. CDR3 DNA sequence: TGCGCCAGCAGCTTACTTCCTAACCAGGACACAAGCTCTGGAAACACCATATATTTT.

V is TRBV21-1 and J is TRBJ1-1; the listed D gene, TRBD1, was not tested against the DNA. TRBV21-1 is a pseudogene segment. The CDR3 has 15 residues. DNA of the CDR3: TGTGCCAGCAGCACCCCCCAGGGGGGCCTCACTGAAGCTTTCTTT. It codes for CASSTPQGGLTEAFF.

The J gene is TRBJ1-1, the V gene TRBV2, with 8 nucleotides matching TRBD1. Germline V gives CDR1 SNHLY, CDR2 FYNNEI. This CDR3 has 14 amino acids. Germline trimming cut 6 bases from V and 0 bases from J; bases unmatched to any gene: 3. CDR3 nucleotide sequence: TGTGCCAGCAGCGGACAGGGCATGAACACTGAAGCTTTCTTT. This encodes CASSGQGMNTEAFF.

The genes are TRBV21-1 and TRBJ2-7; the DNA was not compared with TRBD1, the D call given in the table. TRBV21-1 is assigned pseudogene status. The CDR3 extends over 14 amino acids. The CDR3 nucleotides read TGTGCCAGCGTAGGCAGGGGAGTAATATACGAGCAGTACGTC. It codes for CASVGRGVIYEQYV.

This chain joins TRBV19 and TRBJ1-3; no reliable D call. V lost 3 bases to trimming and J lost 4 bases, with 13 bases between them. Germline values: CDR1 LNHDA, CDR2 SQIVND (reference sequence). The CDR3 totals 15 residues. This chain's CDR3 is CASSIRRPQGNTIYF. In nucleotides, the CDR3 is TGTGCCAGTAGTATCCGGCGGCCCCAGGGAAACACCATATATTTT.

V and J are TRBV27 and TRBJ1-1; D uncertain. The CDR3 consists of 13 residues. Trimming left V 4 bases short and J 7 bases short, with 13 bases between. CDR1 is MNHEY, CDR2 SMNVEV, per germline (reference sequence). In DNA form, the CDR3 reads TGTGCCAGCAGTTCCAGGCTATTGGATGAAGCTTTCTTT. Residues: CASSSRLLDEAFF.

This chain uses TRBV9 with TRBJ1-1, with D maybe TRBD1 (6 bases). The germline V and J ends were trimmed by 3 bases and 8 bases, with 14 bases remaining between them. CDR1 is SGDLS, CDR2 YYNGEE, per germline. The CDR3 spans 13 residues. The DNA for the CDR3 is TGTGCCAGCAGCGCTCCGGGACACATAGAAGCTTTCTTT. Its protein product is CASSAPGHIEAFF.

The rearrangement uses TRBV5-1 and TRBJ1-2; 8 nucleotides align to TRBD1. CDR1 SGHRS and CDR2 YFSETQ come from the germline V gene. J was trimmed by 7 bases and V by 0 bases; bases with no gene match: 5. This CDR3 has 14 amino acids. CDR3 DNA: TGCGCCAGCAGCTTGGACGGACAGGGTAGTGGCTACACCTTC. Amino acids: CASSLDGQGSGYTF.

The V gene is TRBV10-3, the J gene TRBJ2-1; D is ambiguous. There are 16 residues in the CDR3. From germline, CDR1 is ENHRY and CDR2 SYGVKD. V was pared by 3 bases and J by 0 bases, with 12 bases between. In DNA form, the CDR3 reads TGTGCCATCAGTGACGGAGATCGTAGCTCCTACAATGAGCAGTTCTTC. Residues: CAISDGDRSSYNEQFF.

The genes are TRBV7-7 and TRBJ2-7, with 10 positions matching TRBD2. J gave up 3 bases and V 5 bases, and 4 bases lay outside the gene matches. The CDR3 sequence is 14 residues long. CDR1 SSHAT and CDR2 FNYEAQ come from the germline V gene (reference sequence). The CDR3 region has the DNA TGTGCCAGCAGCCTTCGGACTAGCGGCTACGAGCAGTACGTC. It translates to CASSLRTSGYEQYV.

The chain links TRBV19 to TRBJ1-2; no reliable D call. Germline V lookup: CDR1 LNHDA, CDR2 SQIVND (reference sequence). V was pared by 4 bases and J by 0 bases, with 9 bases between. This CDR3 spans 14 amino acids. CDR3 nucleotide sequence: TGTGCCAGTAGTAGCCAGGTTTCTAACTATGGCTACACCTTC. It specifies CASSSQVSNYGYTF.

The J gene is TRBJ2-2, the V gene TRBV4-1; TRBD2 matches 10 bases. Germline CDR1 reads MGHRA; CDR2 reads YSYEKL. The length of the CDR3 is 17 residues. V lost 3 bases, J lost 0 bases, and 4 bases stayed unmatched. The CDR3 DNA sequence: TGCGCCAGCAGCCACCCTAGCGGGAGTTCGAACACCGGGGAGCTGTTTTTT. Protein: CASSHPSGSSNTGELFF.

The CDR3 nucleotides read TGCAGCGTTGAGGACGTGCTTCCTCGGGGGGCTTTCTTT. Residues: CSVEDVLPRGAFF. V and J are TRBV29-1 and TRBJ1-1, with D tentatively TRBD1 (5 bases). With 3 bases removed from V and 11 bases from J, the gap between germline ends came to 19 bases. The CDR3 is 13 residues long. Germline-derived CDR1 and CDR2 are SQVTM and ANQGSEA.

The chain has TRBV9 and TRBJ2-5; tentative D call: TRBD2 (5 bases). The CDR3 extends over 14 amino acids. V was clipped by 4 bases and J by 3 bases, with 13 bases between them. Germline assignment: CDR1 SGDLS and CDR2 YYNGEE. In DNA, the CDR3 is TGTGCCAGCAGCAAACTAGGTTTGGAAGAGACCCAGTACTTC. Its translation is CASSKLGLEETQYF.

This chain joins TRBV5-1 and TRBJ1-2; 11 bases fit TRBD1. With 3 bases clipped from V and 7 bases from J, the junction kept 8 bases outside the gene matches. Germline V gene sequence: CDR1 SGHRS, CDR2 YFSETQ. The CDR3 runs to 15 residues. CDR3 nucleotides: TGCGCCAGCAGCTCCGGACAGGGGGCGCATCTTGGCTACACCTTC. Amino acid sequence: CASSSGQGAHLGYTF.

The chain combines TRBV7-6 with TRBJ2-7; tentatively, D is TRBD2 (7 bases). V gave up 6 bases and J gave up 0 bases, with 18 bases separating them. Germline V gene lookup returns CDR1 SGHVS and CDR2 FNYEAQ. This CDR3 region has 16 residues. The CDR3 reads CASSPVRGANSYEQYF. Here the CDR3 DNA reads TGTGCCAGCAGTCCGGTCCGGGGGGCCAACTCCTACGAGCAGTACTTC.

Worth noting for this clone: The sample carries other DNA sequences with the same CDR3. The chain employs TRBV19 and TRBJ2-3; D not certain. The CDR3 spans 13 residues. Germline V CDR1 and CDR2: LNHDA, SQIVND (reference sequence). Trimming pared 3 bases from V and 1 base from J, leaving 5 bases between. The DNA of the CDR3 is TGTGCCAGTAGTATGAGTGGCACAGATACGCAGTATTTT. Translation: CASSMSGTDTQYF.

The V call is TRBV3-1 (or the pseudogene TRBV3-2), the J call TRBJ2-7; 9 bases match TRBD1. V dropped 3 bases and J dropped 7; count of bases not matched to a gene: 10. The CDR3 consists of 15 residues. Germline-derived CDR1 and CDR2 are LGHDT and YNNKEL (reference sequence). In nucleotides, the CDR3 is TGTGCCAGCAGCCAGCTTCGACAGGGGGGTGGTGAGCAGTACTTC. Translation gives CASSQLRQGGGEQYF.

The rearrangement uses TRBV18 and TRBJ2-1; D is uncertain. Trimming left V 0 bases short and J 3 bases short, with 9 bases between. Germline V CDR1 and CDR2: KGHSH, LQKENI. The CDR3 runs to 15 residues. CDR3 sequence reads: CASSPPLHNYNEQFF. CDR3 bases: TGTGCCAGCTCACCACCGCTCCACAACTACAATGAGCAGTTCTTC.

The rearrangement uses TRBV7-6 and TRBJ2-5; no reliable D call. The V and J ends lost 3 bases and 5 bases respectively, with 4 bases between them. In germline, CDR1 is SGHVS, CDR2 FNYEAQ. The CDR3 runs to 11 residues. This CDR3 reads CASSFAETQYF. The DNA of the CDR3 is TGTGCCAGCAGCTTTGCGGAGACCCAGTACTTC.

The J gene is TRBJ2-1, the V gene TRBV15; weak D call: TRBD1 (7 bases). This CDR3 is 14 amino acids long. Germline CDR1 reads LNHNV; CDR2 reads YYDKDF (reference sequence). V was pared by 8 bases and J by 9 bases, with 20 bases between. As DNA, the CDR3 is TGTGCCACCGGGGCGGGACAGAGCCTAGTTGAGCAGTTCTTC. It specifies CATGAGQSLVEQFF.

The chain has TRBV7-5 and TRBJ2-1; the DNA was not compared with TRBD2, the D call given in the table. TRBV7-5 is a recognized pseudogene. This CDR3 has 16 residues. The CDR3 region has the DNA TGTGCCAGAAGCCCTCGACTAGCGGGGCGTCACAATGAGCAGTTCTTC. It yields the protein CARSPRLAGRHNEQFF.

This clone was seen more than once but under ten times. In DNA, the CDR3 is TGTGCCAGCAGGCCGGCGGGAGCGTCAGAGACCCAGTACTTC. Its translation is CASRPAGASETQYF. The rearrangement uses TRBV5-4 and TRBJ2-5, with TRBD2 identical over 7 bases. Germline CDR1 reads SGHNT; CDR2 reads YYREEE (reference sequence). The CDR3 is 14 amino acids. V gave up 5 bases and J gave up 4 bases; unmatched junction bases: 8.

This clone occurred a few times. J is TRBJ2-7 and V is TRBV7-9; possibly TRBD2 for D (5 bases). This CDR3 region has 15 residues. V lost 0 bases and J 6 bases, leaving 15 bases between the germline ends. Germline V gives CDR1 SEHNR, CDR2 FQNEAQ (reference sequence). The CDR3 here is CASSLAGRGELEQYF. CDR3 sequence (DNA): TGTGCCAGCAGCTTAGCAGGTCGGGGTGAGCTCGAGCAGTACTTC. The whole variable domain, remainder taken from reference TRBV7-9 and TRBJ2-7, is DTGVSQNPRHKITKRGQNVTFRCDPISEHNRLYWYRQTLGQGPEFLTYFQNEAQLEKSRLLSDRFSAERPKGSFSTLEIQRTEQGDSAMYLCASSLAGRGELEQYFGPGTRLTVT.

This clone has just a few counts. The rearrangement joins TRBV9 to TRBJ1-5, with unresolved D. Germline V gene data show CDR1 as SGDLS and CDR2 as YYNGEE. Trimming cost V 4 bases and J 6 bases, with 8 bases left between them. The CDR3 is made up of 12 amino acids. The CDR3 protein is CASSREGQPQHF. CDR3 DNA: TGTGCCAGCAGCCGGGAGGGTCAGCCCCAGCATTTT.